The source of this TCR beta chain is a study of cytotoxic CD8 clonotypes in ibrutinib-treated CLL. Study at large: Complete response was seen in 2 patients and partial in 24; 12 progressed and some 14 stayed remitted after a median about six years. A mean of roughly 260,000 productive templates and tens of thousands of productive rearrangements was obtained per sample. The study's findings and limits: Baseline clonality, above age-matched healthy donor levels, tracked circulating CD8+ T-cell counts.

Assay: immunoSEQ multiplex PCR; the TCRdb copy retains only in-frame clones and omits some. The data hold hundreds of thousands of clones, with around three quarters observed a single time. As concerns this clone: Its antigen is still unknown.

CDR1 and CDR2 from the germline V gene are SGDLS and YYNGEE. The CDR3 is made up of 15 amino acids. V gave up 4 bases and J gave up 4 bases; unmatched junction bases: 9. The sequencing here drew on PBMCs, taken after 24 months of ibrutinib treatment. This TCR was recovered from a human donor with chronic lymphocytic leukemia. This rearrangement joins TRBV9 to TRBJ2-5, with TRBD1 identical over 8 bases. The CDR3, as DNA: TGTGCCAGCAGCCCACAGGGGACAGGTCTAGAGACCCAGTACTTC. Translation: CASSPQGTGLETQYF.